The table lists the clone carrying this T cell receptor beta chain with many counts. Its target is unknown. This record comes from a study of T-cell memory formation after mild COVID-19. Barcoded TCR alpha and TCR beta cDNA libraries with UMIs came from 5'RACE using constant-segment primers. TCRdb called the 5' RACE reads again in MiXCR, with one record for every CDR3 protein. The table shows 60,000 to 65,000 distinct CDR3 sequences, with 9.3% occurring only once. This CDR3 contains 12 residues. V was cut by 3 bases and J by 4 bases, with 6 bases left in between. Study observations and caveats: Researchers found some responding clones in pre-infection memory, a sign that cross-reactive memory joined.

Material for sequencing was PBMCs or a T cell subset sorted from them (not recorded which). The J gene is TRBJ1-1, the V gene TRBV12-3 or TRBV12-4; D is unresolved. The origin of this receptor is a man younger than 30 who had mild COVID-19 (a few samples of this study predate the infection). Cell type and time point are not known. Written as DNA, the CDR3 is TGTGCCAGCAGTTTTAGTGGCACTGAAGCTTTCTTT. Protein sequence: CASSFSGTEAFF.